These 30 T cell receptor beta chains came from one sample sequenced in a study of T cell clonality in common variable immunodeficiency. Clones were read by immunoSEQ multiplex PCR, and TCRdb kept only the in-frame ones, dropping some. Altogether tens of thousands of clones were found in the sample, and no singletons occur. Material for sequencing was peripheral blood mononuclear cells. The origin of the receptors is a person between 18 and 69 years old in good health.

This clone has ten or more counts. The read finishes 3 residues shy of the CDR3 end, and the germline J gene is used to complete it. Other DNA sequences in the sample encode the same CDR3. The chain combines TRBV5-1 with TRBJ2-2; TRBD2 is a possible D gene (6 bases). The V end was cut by 0 bases, the J end by 0 bases, with 9 bases between. Germline CDR1 reads SGHRS; CDR2 reads YFSETQ. The CDR3 totals 16 residues. CDR3 bases read: TGCGCCAGCAGCTTGGGGGACTCATCGAACACCGGGGAG. Residues: CASSLGDSSNTGE. The full CDR3 reads CASSLGDSSNTGELFF. The variable domain in full, with the rest retrieved from reference TRBV5-1 and TRBJ2-2, is KAGVTQTPRYLIKTRGQQVTLSCSPISGHRSVSWYQQTPGQGLQFLFEYFSETQRNKGNFPGRFSGRQFSNSRSEMNVSTLELGDSALYLCASSLGDSSNTGELFFGEGSRLTVL.

This clone has a handful of counts. The read terminates 3 residues ahead of where the CDR3 ends, so the germline J gene completes it. The V call is TRBV7-6, the J call TRBJ1-2; D may be TRBD1 (5 bases). Germline V gene lookup returns CDR1 SGHVS and CDR2 FNYEAQ. The CDR3 has 16 residues. The DNA read from the CDR3 is TGTGCCAGCAGCTTAGCCCTCAGCGAGGGGTACAATGAC. Translating it yields CASSLALSEGYND. In full, the CDR3 is CASSLALSEGYNDYTF.

The CDR3 protein is CAWSTPGQGRSYNSPLFF. The CDR3 DNA, read in part, is TGTGCCTGGAGCACACCTGGACAGGGAAGGAGCTATAATTCACCG. This rearrangement joins TRBV30 to TRBJ2-2; 8 bases are shared with TRBD1. With the read ending 3 residues before the CDR3 end, the germline J gene is used to fill in that end. The CDR3 is 18 amino acids. Per germline, CDR1 GTSNPN and CDR2 SVGIG (reference sequence).

This clone was observed many times. The read terminates 3 residues before the CDR3 end, so the remaining end is supplied by the germline J gene. The V and J genes are TRBV20-1 and TRBJ2-7; possibly TRBD1 for D (6 bases). Looked up from germline, CDR1 is DFQATT and CDR2 is SNEGSKA (reference sequence). The CDR3 has 14 residues. Trimming took off 5 bases at V and 2 bases at J, with 16 bases between the two ends. CDR3 bases read: TGCAGTGCTGAGGCAAGGGACACTACCTACGAG. This codes for CSAEARDTTYE. The whole CDR3 region reads CSAEARDTTYEQYF.

This clone was counted at least ten times. Read sequence stops 3 residues before the CDR3 end, and the germline J gene provides the missing end. V usage is TRBV19 and J usage is TRBJ2-3, with no clear D. V shed 3 bases and J shed 0 bases, with 7 bases lying between them. Germline loops: CDR1 LNHDA, CDR2 SQIVND (reference sequence). This CDR3 has 14 amino acids. CDR3 bases read: TGTGCCAGTAGTATGTTTTATAGCACAGATACG. It yields the protein CASSMFYSTDT. The complete CDR3 protein is CASSMFYSTDTQYF. The complete variable domain, with remaining parts taken from reference TRBV19 and TRBJ2-3, reads DGGITQSPKYLFRKEGQNVTLSCEQNLNHDAMYWYRQDPGQGLRLIYYSQIVNDFQKGDIAEGYSVSREKKESFPLTVTSAQKNPTAFYLCASSMFYSTDTQYFGPGTRLTVL.

In this sample, this clone turned up many times. The missing CDR3 end, 3 residues past where the read stops, is filled in from the germline J gene. This chain links TRBV29-1 with TRBJ1-1; D gene ambiguous. Germline V gives CDR1 SQVTM, CDR2 ANQGSEA. Trimming took 8 bases from V and 6 from J, leaving 13 bases between them. This CDR3 comprises 11 residues. The sequenced part of the CDR3 DNA is TGCAGCTCCCGTGTAGGGCCTGAA. Translating gives CSSRVGPE. From start to end, the CDR3 is CSSRVGPEAFF.

The table lists this clone with many counts. The read stops 3 residues short of the end of the CDR3; the missing end is completed from the germline J gene. Other nucleotide sequences from this sample produce the same CDR3. The chain is built from TRBV5-1 and TRBJ1-1; the match to TRBD1 covers 8 bases. This CDR3 contains 15 residues. The germline V gene has CDR1 SGHRS and CDR2 YFSETQ. The junction had 9 bases not matched to a gene; V was cut back by 4 bases and J by 4 bases. The sequenced CDR3 bases are TGCGCCAGCAGCAACGAACCGACAGGGGTCACTGAA. Amino acids: CASSNEPTGVTE. The whole CDR3 sequence is CASSNEPTGVTEAFF.

In its sample, this clone was seen many times. The read comes to an end 3 residues before the CDR3 does, leaving the germline J gene to fill in the end. The chain is built from TRBV20-1 and TRBJ2-3; D perhaps matches TRBD1 (5 bases). Trimming took off 0 bases at V and 1 base at J, with 8 bases between the two ends. This CDR3 comprises 14 residues. The V gene's germline CDR1 is DFQATT and CDR2 SNEGSKA (reference sequence). The CDR3 region is CSARDRVGTDTQYF. The covered CDR3 bases are TGCAGTGCTAGAGACAGGGTGGGCACAGATACG.

The sample holds many counts of this clone. The sequenced fragment ends 3 residues before the CDR3 boundary, so the rest is inferred from the germline J gene. This chain joins TRBV20-1 and TRBJ2-7, with D unclear. Germline CDR1 reads DFQATT; CDR2 reads SNEGSKA (reference sequence). The V end lost 3 bases, the J end lost 0 bases, and 9 bases lay between the germline ends. This CDR3 is 13 amino acids long. The CDR3 loop reads CSARVHGSYEQYF. The sequenced CDR3 bases are TGCAGTGCTAGGGTACATGGCTCCTACGAG.

In its sample, this clone was seen many times. The read halts 3 residues ahead of the CDR3 end, with the missing end drawn from the germline J gene. The J gene is TRBJ2-1, the V gene TRBV18, with D perhaps matching TRBD1 (7 bases). Germline V gene sequence: CDR1 KGHSH, CDR2 LQKENI. Trimming took off 3 bases at V and 6 bases at J, with 12 bases between the two ends. The CDR3 is made up of 14 amino acids. Partial CDR3 DNA: TGTGCCAGCTCACCCCAGGGGGGAGCCAATGAG. Its translation: CASSPQGGANE. The full CDR3 is CASSPQGGANEQFF.

This clone has a count of ten or more. From the germline J gene comes the end of the CDR3, since the read stops 3 residues before it. V gene TRBV19 combines with J gene TRBJ2-3; 7 bases are shared with TRBD2. CDR3 length equals 19 residues. Trimming removed 5 bases from V and 0 bases from J; junction bases left unmatched: 17. Germline V gene sequence: CDR1 LNHDA, CDR2 SQIVND (reference sequence). The chain's CDR3 is CASSVYRLADLTSTDTQYF. Incomplete CDR3 DNA: TGTGCCAGTAGTGTATATCGTCTAGCGGATCTAACTAGCACAGATACG.

This clone was picked up many times. The read terminates 3 residues ahead of where the CDR3 ends, so the germline J gene completes it. The chain links TRBV7-6 to TRBJ1-4; TRBD1 agrees at 12 bases. This CDR3 contains 18 residues. The germline gives CDR1 SGHVS, CDR2 FNYEAQ. V lost 2 bases and J lost 7; bases outside the gene matches: 11. CDR3 DNA (partial): TGTGCCAGCAGCTTAACACCGGGACAGGGGGCTTTGGGTGAAAAA. Encoded protein: CASSLTPGQGALGEK. The CDR3 in full is CASSLTPGQGALGEKLFF.

There are many counts of this clone. The covered CDR3 bases are TGTGCCAGCAGCCGGACTAGCGGACGCACAGATACG. It encodes CASSRTSGRTDT. The whole CDR3 sequence is CASSRTSGRTDTQYF. This rearrangement joins TRBV6-2 or TRBV6-3 to TRBJ2-3, with TRBD2 identical over 10 bases. The read ends 3 residues early relative to the CDR3; the germline J gene fills the gap. The germline gives CDR1 MNHEY, CDR2 SVGEGT. The V segment lost 6 bases and the J segment 1 base; nucleotides outside the gene matches: 4. The CDR3 runs 15 residues.

This clone was counted many times. From the germline J gene comes the end of the CDR3, since the read stops 3 residues before it. The chain combines TRBV7-6 with TRBJ1-4; 10 nucleotides agree with TRBD1. Trimming cost V 1 base and J 6 bases; bases outside gene matches: 5. Germline values: CDR1 SGHVS, CDR2 FNYEAQ. The CDR3 length is 16 residues. The covered CDR3 bases are TGTGCCAGCAGCTTAGGATGGGACAGGGGAGATGAAAAA. Amino acids: CASSLGWDRGDEK. In full, the CDR3 is CASSLGWDRGDEKLFF.

Ten or more counts support this clone. The CDR3 end lies 3 residues beyond the end of the read and is filled in from the germline J gene. The rearrangement uses TRBV20-1 and TRBJ2-7; 10 bases align to TRBD2. The CDR3 extends over 13 amino acids. CDR1 and CDR2 from the germline V gene are DFQATT and SNEGSKA (reference sequence). This CDR3 reads CSPGSGRGYEQYF. The sequenced part of the CDR3 DNA is TGCAGCCCCGGGAGCGGGAGGGGCTACGAG.

This clone was detected ten times or more. The part of the CDR3 DNA that was read is TGTGCCAGTACCCGGGACAGCTATGGC. Translation gives CASTRDSYG. The CDR3 in its entirety is CASTRDSYGYTF. The gene calls are TRBV19 and TRBJ1-2; 7 positions match TRBD1. Sequencing ends 3 residues short of the CDR3 end; the germline J gene provides the rest. The J segment lost 4 bases and the V segment lost 7 bases, leaving 3 bases of the junction unmatched. The length of the CDR3 is 12 residues. Germline V gene sequence: CDR1 LNHDA, CDR2 SQIVND (reference sequence).

In this sample, this clone turned up a few times. The read falls 3 residues short of the CDR3 end, and the missing part is taken from the germline J gene. The chain combines TRBV5-8 with TRBJ1-3, with TRBD1 matching 8 bases. The ends lost 4 bases at V and 4 bases at J; junction bases unmatched: 7. CDR1 and CDR2 (germline): SGHTS, YDEGEE. The CDR3 sequence is 15 residues long. CDR3 amino acids: CASSLYRGRGNTIYF. Incomplete CDR3 DNA: TGTGCCAGCAGCCTATACAGGGGGAGAGGAAACACC.

This clone was detected many times. The sequence runs out 3 residues before the end of the CDR3; the remainder is reconstructed from the germline J gene. The chain recombines TRBV19 with TRBJ1-1, with a tentative D call TRBD1 (5 bases). The germline V gene has CDR1 LNHDA and CDR2 SQIVND (reference sequence). The CDR3 spans 14 residues. The V end lost 4 bases, the J end lost 2 bases, and 11 bases lay between the germline ends. The CDR3 bases that were read are TGTGCCAGTAGTAGCGCAGGGTCTAACACTGAA. Residues: CASSSAGSNTE. The whole CDR3 protein reads CASSSAGSNTEAFF.

Ten or more counts support this clone. With the read ending 3 residues before the CDR3 end, the germline J gene is used to fill in that end. The chain joins TRBV20-1 to TRBJ2-7; a possible D gene is TRBD2 (6 bases). The CDR3 runs to 16 residues. V was pared by 0 bases and J by 3 bases, with 18 bases between. The germline V gene encodes CDR1 DFQATT and CDR2 SNEGSKA (reference sequence). CDR3 in amino acids: CSARDTGGNRVYEQYF. CDR3 bases read: TGCAGTGCTAGAGATACAGGAGGGAATAGGGTCTACGAG.

Many counts were recorded for this clone. Read sequence stops 3 residues before the CDR3 end, and the germline J gene provides the missing end. The chain is built from TRBV3-1 (or the pseudogene TRBV3-2) and TRBJ2-7; 12 positions match TRBD2. V shed 4 bases, J shed 5 bases, and the junction held 6 bases outside the gene matches. CDR1 and CDR2 from the germline V gene are LGHDT and YNNKEL (reference sequence). CDR3 length: 15 amino acids. The CDR3 spells CASSLLAGGPHEQYF. The covered CDR3 bases are TGTGCCAGCAGCCTTCTAGCGGGAGGGCCCCACGAG.

Many counts were recorded for this clone. The read falls 3 residues short of the CDR3 end, and the missing part is taken from the germline J gene. The chain employs TRBV20-1 and TRBJ1-6; TRBD1 agrees at 8 bases. The junction had 6 bases not matched to a gene; V was cut back by 1 base and J by 7 bases. The CDR3 is made up of 15 amino acids. Germline CDR1 reads DFQATT; CDR2 reads SNEGSKA (reference sequence). The chain's CDR3 is CSARVAGGWNSPLHF. CDR3 bases read: TGCAGTGCTAGAGTCGCAGGGGGCTGGAATTCACCC.

A remark on this clone: The CDR3 end is not reached by the read, which stops 3 residues before it; the germline J gene fills it in. The rearrangement links TRBV20-1 to TRBJ1-2; D is perhaps TRBD1 (5 bases). CDR3 size: 15 residues. From germline, CDR1 is DFQATT and CDR2 SNEGSKA (reference sequence). The CDR3 reads CSAPGGTRPYNDYTF. Partial CDR3 DNA: TGCAGTGCCCCTGGGGGGACTAGACCATACAATGAC.

In this sample, this clone turned up many times. The CDR3: CASSPYSGEEETQYF. The sequenced CDR3 bases are TGTGCCAGCAGTCCCTATTCAGGGGAAGAAGAGACC. The chain links TRBV12-3 or TRBV12-4 to TRBJ2-5; D is perhaps TRBD1 (6 bases). Read sequence stops 3 residues before the CDR3 end, and the germline J gene provides the missing end. Trimming shortened V by 5 bases and J by 3 bases, and 16 bases separated the two germline ends. This CDR3 spans 15 amino acids.

This clone has a count of ten or more. CDR3 DNA (partial): TGCAGCTACGGGAGGACAGGCCGGGAGACC. It translates to CSYGRTGRET. The full CDR3 protein reads CSYGRTGRETQYF. The chain is built from TRBV29-1 and TRBJ2-5; D tentatively fits TRBD1 or TRBD2 (7 bases each). Sequencing ends 3 residues short of the CDR3 end; the germline J gene provides the rest. CDR1 SQVTM and CDR2 ANQGSEA come from the germline V gene. The CDR3 covers 13 residues. The ends were cut back, 8 bases at V and 5 bases at J, with 18 bases in the middle.

This clone was observed at least ten times. The DNA ends 3 residues before the CDR3 does, and the rest of the CDR3 is filled in from the germline J gene. The genes are TRBV2 and TRBJ2-4, with 10 bases identical to TRBD2. CDR1 is SNHLY, CDR2 FYNNEI, per germline. The CDR3 runs 15 residues. J gave up 1 base and V 10 bases, and 7 bases lay outside the gene matches. CDR3 DNA (partial): TGTGCCACCTTAGCGGGAGGCACGGCCAAAAACATT. Encoded protein: CATLAGGTAKNI. The entire CDR3 reads CATLAGGTAKNIQYF.

This clone has a count of ten or more. The read halts 3 residues ahead of the CDR3 end, with the missing end drawn from the germline J gene. The V gene is TRBV19, the J gene TRBJ2-2; maybe TRBD2 (6 bases). The germline V gene encodes CDR1 LNHDA and CDR2 SQIVND (reference sequence). CDR3 length: 13 residues. V was trimmed by 8 bases and J by 6 bases, leaving 13 bases between them. CDR3 DNA, as far as it was read: TGTGCCAGTTACGGCGGGGTTGCCGGGGAG. It is translated as CASYGGVAGE. The whole CDR3 region reads CASYGGVAGELFF.

This clone was counted many times. CDR3 region: CASSQGLAGVFNEQFF. CDR3 bases read: TGTGCCAGCAGCCAGGGACTAGCGGGAGTGTTCAATGAG. The genes are TRBV14 and TRBJ2-1; 14 bases map to TRBD2. The CDR3 end falls 3 residues outside the read, so it is completed with the germline J gene. Germline lookup yields CDR1 SGHDN and CDR2 FVKESK. V dropped 3 bases and J dropped 6; count of bases not matched to a gene: 4. The CDR3 spans 16 residues.

This clone was seen repeatedly, ten times or more. Read sequence stops 3 residues before the CDR3 end, and the germline J gene provides the missing end. This chain joins TRBV20-1 and TRBJ1-2, with 11 bases aligning to TRBD1. Germline trimming cut 1 base from V and 2 bases from J; bases unmatched to any gene: 12. Germline lookup yields CDR1 DFQATT and CDR2 SNEGSKA (reference sequence). CDR3 length: 18 residues. The chain's CDR3 is CSARGGTGQGELNYGYTF. CDR3 DNA, as far as it was read: TGCAGTGCTAGAGGGGGCACGGGACAGGGGGAGTTGAACTATGGC.

This clone was counted ten times or more. Read coverage stops 3 residues before the CDR3 terminus; the germline J gene supplies the remainder. The J gene is TRBJ2-3, the V gene TRBV20-1; D is perhaps TRBD2 (5 bases). The CDR3 loop spans 15 amino acids. The V gene's germline CDR1 is DFQATT and CDR2 SNEGSKA (reference sequence). Trimming shortened V by 0 bases and J by 0 bases, and 10 bases separated the two germline ends. CDR3 bases read: TGCAGTGCTAGAGATCGGTGGACTAGCACAGATACG. It translates to CSARDRWTSTDT. From start to end, the CDR3 is CSARDRWTSTDTQYF.

This clone was recorded many times. The CDR3 end is not reached by the read, which stops 3 residues before it; the germline J gene fills it in. The rearrangement uses TRBV7-6 and TRBJ2-6; possibly TRBD1 for D (5 bases). Per germline, CDR1 SGHVS and CDR2 FNYEAQ. This CDR3 comprises 18 residues. The V gene lost 2 bases and the J gene lost 0 bases, with 14 bases spanning the gap. CDR3 region: CASSLHRSEISGANVLTF. CDR3 DNA (partial): TGTGCCAGCAGCTTACACAGGTCGGAGATCTCTGGGGCCAACGTC.